These 21 T cell receptor beta chains originate from one sample sequenced in a study of neoadjuvant anti-PD-1 for oral cavity cancer. Stated time point: after neoadjuvant nivolumab, at surgical resection. Only in-frame clones appear in the TCRdb table, and some are missing; sequencing was by immunoSEQ multiplex PCR. The data hold 20,000 to 25,000 clones, with 40% to 55% observed a single time. The material was tumor tissue, obtained after nivolumab (anti-PD-1) treatment. The receptors were gathered from a person between 40 and 80 years old with oral cavity squamous cell carcinoma.

The chain links TRBV7-4 to TRBJ1-2; 9 nucleotides agree with TRBD1. The CDR3 runs 15 residues. Germline trimming cut 2 bases from V and 6 bases from J; bases unmatched to any gene: 7. Germline values: CDR1 SGHVT, CDR2 SQSDAQ. CDR3 coding DNA: TGTGCCAGCAGCTTATTCCCCGGACAGGGGCATGGCTACACCTTC. Protein sequence: CASSLFPGQGHGYTF.

The V call is TRBV2, the J call TRBJ2-6; 7 bases agree with TRBD1. V shed 4 bases and J 1 base; nucleotides not matched to a gene: 1. The germline V gene encodes CDR1 SNHLY and CDR2 FYNNEI. The CDR3 totals 15 residues. CDR3: CASSGQGSGANVLTF. CDR3 DNA sequence: TGTGCCAGCAGTGGACAGGGATCTGGGGCCAACGTCCTGACTTTC.

V and J are TRBV15 and TRBJ2-1; D is uncertain. This CDR3 comprises 14 residues. Germline loops: CDR1 LNHNV, CDR2 YYDKDF (reference sequence). V was cut by 5 bases and J by 4 bases, with 12 bases left in between. In DNA form, the CDR3 reads TGTGCCACCAGCCACCGGCCACAATACAATGAGCAGTTCTTC. Amino acid sequence: CATSHRPQYNEQFF.

This clone occurred a few times. The rearrangement links TRBV4-3 to TRBJ2-2, with 7 bases that match TRBD1. Germline V CDR1 and CDR2: LGHNA, YSLEER. The V and J ends lost 4 bases and 4 bases, in that order; junction bases with no gene match: 9. The CDR3 loop spans 16 amino acids. For the CDR3, the DNA is TGCGCCAGCAGCCTAATCAGGGGGAGCAGCACCGGGGAGCTGTTTTTT. This translates into CASSLIRGSSTGELFF.

The chain combines TRBV10-2 with TRBJ2-1, with D tentatively TRBD1 (6 bases). Trimming left V 0 bases short and J 0 bases short, with 12 bases between. The CDR3 is 17 residues long. The germline V gene has CDR1 WSHSY and CDR2 SAAADI. The CDR3: CASSESIQGSSYNEQFF. CDR3 sequence (DNA): TGCGCCAGCAGTGAGTCGATTCAGGGGAGCTCCTACAATGAGCAGTTCTTC.

A few counts support this clone. The chain employs TRBV5-1 and TRBJ1-1, with a weak D call TRBD1 (5 bases). This CDR3 is 15 amino acids long. Germline V gene data show CDR1 as SGHRS and CDR2 as YFSETQ. The V end was cut by 0 bases, the J end by 1 base, with 10 bases between. The CDR3 region is CASSLATDRNTEAFF. The CDR3 nucleotides read TGCGCCAGCAGCTTGGCCACAGACAGGAACACTGAAGCTTTCTTT.

V usage is TRBV7-9 and J usage is TRBJ1-6; 8 bases agree with TRBD1. V dropped 4 bases and J dropped 14; count of bases not matched to a gene: 19. Germline V lookup: CDR1 SEHNR, CDR2 FQNEAQ (reference sequence). This CDR3 has 17 residues. The CDR3 DNA sequence: TGTGCCAGCAGCTCCAGCCCTGCAGGGGGCCTCCCTGTCACCCTCCACTTT. It codes for CASSSSPAGGLPVTLHF.

This clone was counted between two and nine times. The rearrangement uses TRBV7-9 and TRBJ1-6; 7 nucleotides agree with TRBD1. CDR1 is SEHNR and CDR2 is FQNEAQ in the germline V gene (reference sequence). This CDR3 comprises 15 residues. After removal of 5 bases from V and 7 bases from J, the junction contained 8 bases not matched to a gene. The CDR3 nucleotides are TGTGCCAGCAGCGCGCCGGGACAGCGGAATTCACCCCTCCACTTT. Encoded protein: CASSAPGQRNSPLHF.

The V call is TRBV5-1, the J call TRBJ1-4, with TRBD1 matching over 8 bases. V was clipped by 4 bases and J by 7 bases; unmatched bases: 9. This CDR3 comprises 15 residues. CDR1 is SGHRS and CDR2 is YFSETQ in the germline V gene. Here the CDR3 DNA reads TGCGCCAGCAGCAAGGACAGGGATCAAGGTGAAAAACTGTTTTTT. Amino acid sequence: CASSKDRDQGEKLFF.

The chain combines TRBV7-7 with TRBJ2-3, with D perhaps matching TRBD1 or TRBD2 (6 bases each). This CDR3 comprises 14 residues. Germline V gene lookup returns CDR1 SSHAT and CDR2 FNYEAQ (reference sequence). V lost 4 bases and J lost 6, with 14 bases in between. The CDR3 protein is CASSSGGGSDTQYF. In DNA form, the CDR3 reads TGTGCCAGCAGCTCAGGAGGGGGTAGTGATACGCAGTATTTT.

This clone was detected only a few times. The chain couples TRBV7-2 to TRBJ2-7; D tentatively reads TRBD1 or TRBD2 (5 bases each). This CDR3 comprises 15 residues. CDR1 is SGHTA, CDR2 FQGNSA, per germline. V was pared by 4 bases and J by 6 bases, with 19 bases between. The CDR3 sequence is CASSYRQPQAGEQYF. CDR3 nucleotide sequence: TGTGCCAGCAGCTACAGACAGCCTCAGGCGGGCGAGCAGTACTTC.

The rearrangement links TRBV4-3 to TRBJ1-1; TRBD1 might be the D (6 bases). Trimming took off 6 bases at V and 0 bases at J, with 14 bases between the two ends. The germline gives CDR1 LGHNA, CDR2 YSLEER. The length of the CDR3 is 15 residues. The CDR3: CASSRRTVVNTEAFF. Written as DNA, the CDR3 is TGCGCCAGCAGTCGTCGGACAGTGGTGAACACTGAAGCTTTCTTT.

This sequence joins TRBV10-1 and TRBJ2-3; 7 positions agree with TRBD2. This CDR3 is built from 16 residues. Losses at the gene ends were 3 bases for V and 0 bases for J; bases not matched to a gene: 6. Germline lookup yields CDR1 WNHNN and CDR2 SYGVQD (reference sequence). The CDR3 sequence: CASSDGGGGSTDTQYF. In DNA form, the CDR3 reads TGCGCCAGCAGTGACGGTGGCGGGGGAAGCACAGATACGCAGTATTTT.

Only a few counts were recorded for this clone. The J gene is TRBJ2-4, the V gene TRBV19; 7 positions match TRBD1. The CDR3 length is 17 residues. After removal of 4 bases from V and 6 bases from J, the junction contained 15 bases not matched to a gene. Germline loops: CDR1 LNHDA, CDR2 SQIVND (reference sequence). CDR3 sequence reads: CASSTKRQGVVGNIQYF. CDR3 nucleotide sequence: TGTGCCAGTAGTACAAAAAGACAGGGAGTGGTCGGAAACATTCAGTACTTC.

This clone is medium-sized (0.01 to 0.1%) by share. The chain couples TRBV7-2 to TRBJ1-4; D perhaps matches TRBD1 (5 bases). The V end lost 5 bases, the J end lost 8 bases, and 12 bases lay between the germline ends. This CDR3 is built from 13 residues. CDR1 SGHTA and CDR2 FQGNSA come from the germline V gene. The CDR3, as DNA: TGTGCCAGCAGCGGGGGGAGGTGGGAAAAACTGTTTTTT. Amino acid sequence: CASSGGRWEKLFF.

This clone is medium-sized in the sample. The chain recombines TRBV27 with TRBJ2-7; weak D call: TRBD1 (5 bases). Germline loops: CDR1 MNHEY, CDR2 SMNVEV (reference sequence). V was trimmed by 7 bases and J by 3 bases, leaving 16 bases between them. The CDR3 has 14 amino acids. This CDR3 reads CASMKGRAYYEQYF. The CDR3 coding sequence is TGTGCCAGCATGAAAGGCAGGGCCTACTACGAGCAGTACTTC.

The rearrangement links TRBV7-9 to TRBJ2-7; TRBD1 matches at 8 bases. CDR3 length: 14 amino acids. The ends lost 4 bases at V and 6 bases at J; junction bases unmatched: 8. Germline-derived CDR1 and CDR2 are SEHNR and FQNEAQ (reference sequence). The CDR3 is CASSSTGEWVEQYF. Written as DNA, the CDR3 is TGTGCCAGCAGCTCGACAGGGGAGTGGGTCGAGCAGTACTTC.

The chain employs TRBV25-1 and TRBJ2-1; TRBD2 matches at 9 bases. Trimming at V came to 2 bases and at J to 0 bases, leaving 5 bases not matched to a gene. The CDR3 runs 17 residues. CDR1 MGHDK and CDR2 SYGVNS come from the germline V gene. This chain's CDR3 is CASSEGAGGHSYNEQFF. The CDR3 DNA follows: TGTGCCAGCAGTGAAGGCGCGGGGGGGCACTCCTACAATGAGCAGTTCTTC.

This clone counts as medium-sized (0.01 to 0.1%). The CDR3 loop reads CASSEYRGQETQYF. CDR3 nucleotides: TGTGCCAGCAGTGAGTACAGGGGGCAAGAGACCCAGTACTTC. The V and J genes are TRBV2 and TRBJ2-5; 8 bases align to TRBD1. CDR3 size: 14 residues. J gave up 2 bases and V 3 bases, and 2 bases lay outside the gene matches. Germline V gene lookup returns CDR1 SNHLY and CDR2 FYNNEI.

This clone has a handful of counts. The chain joins TRBV10-2 to TRBJ1-1, with 7 bases matching TRBD1. The V segment lost 6 bases and the J segment 2 bases; nucleotides outside the gene matches: 6. The CDR3 length is 14 residues. From germline, CDR1 is WSHSY and CDR2 SAAADI. CDR3 coding DNA: TGCGCCAGCAGATCCGGGACAGAAAACACTGAAGCTTTCTTT. It is translated as CASRSGTENTEAFF.

This clone was recorded a few times. The gene calls are TRBV30 and TRBJ2-7; D is unresolved. V was pared by 2 bases and J by 2 bases, with 4 bases between. The V gene's germline CDR1 is GTSNPN and CDR2 SVGIG (reference sequence). CDR3 length: 11 amino acids. As DNA, the CDR3 is TGTGCCTGGAGTAGTGCCTACGAGCAGTACTTC. Translated, it gives CAWSSAYEQYF.